This is a list of T cell receptor beta chains from one sample in a study of shared clonotypes between healthy human individuals. Here immunoSEQ multiplex PCR was the method, and the copy in TCRdb shows in-frame clones only, minus some. The profile shows roughly 2 million clones, about 95% of them singletons. The sequencing input was naive CD8+ T cells sorted from blood. Receptor source: a man aged 18 to 29 in good health. Each CDR3 is given with its conserved first and last residue. The D gene is left open where the match is weak. Rows may omit the clone size; those that give it use once, few, many or a size class.

TRBV28	NA	NA	TRBJ1-4	TGTGCCAGCAGTTTAGGTGGCGGAGAAAAACTGTTTTTT	CASSLGGGEKLFF
TRBV7-2	NA	NA	TRBJ1-4	TGTGCCAGCAGCTCAAACAGGGTTGCTAATGAAAAACTGTTTTTT	CASSSNRVANEKLFF
TRBV10-2	NA	NA	TRBJ2-7	TGCGCCAGCAGCGTTTTGAGCGCGACCTACGAGCAGTACTTC	CASSVLSATYEQYF
TRBV6-4	NA	NA	TRBJ1-5	TGTGCCAGCAGTAACAGTTATAGCAATCAGCCCCAGCATTTT	CASSNSYSNQPQHF
TRBV4-1	NA	NA	TRBJ2-7	TGCGCCAGCAGCCAAGAACCGGGGTTAGGCGAGCAGTACTTC	CASSQEPGLGEQYF
TRBV11-2	NA	NA	TRBJ2-2	TGTGCCAGCACCATATATCAGGGGTCCGCCGGGGAGCTGTTTTTT	CASTIYQGSAGELFF
TRBV11-2	NA	NA	TRBJ2-7	TGTGCCAGCAGCTCGGACATGATCGGGTACTTC	CASSSDMIGYF
TRBV7-9	NA	NA	TRBJ2-3	TGTGCCAGCAGCGCCGGGCTAGAGAACACAGATACGCAGTATTTT	CASSAGLENTDTQYF
TRBV7-2	NA	NA	TRBJ1-1	TGTGCCAGCAGGATGGGGAACACTGAAGCTTTCTTT	CASRMGNTEAFF
TRBV28	NA	NA	TRBJ1-6	TGTGCCAGCAGTGCTGGTCCCTGGTCCTATAATTCACCCCTCCACTTT	CASSAGPWSYNSPLHF
TRBV7-9	NA	NA	TRBJ2-5	TGTGCCAGCAGCCGGAGTAGAGGGGCCGAGACCCAGTACTTC	CASSRSRGAETQYF
TRBV29-1	NA	NA	TRBJ1-1	TGCAGCGCTACAGAAGTACCTCCTGAAGCTTTCTTT	CSATEVPPEAFF
TRBV11-1	NA	NA	TRBJ2-5	TGTGCCAGCAGGGGAGAGACCCAGTACTTC	CASRGETQYF
TRBV11-2	NA	NA	TRBJ2-1	TGTGCCAGCAGCTTAGGCGGCAGCGCCTACCTCAATGAGCAGTTCTTC	CASSLGGSAYLNEQFF
TRBV27	TRBD2	NA	TRBJ2-3	TGTGCCAGCAGTTTGACTAGCGGGGGGGCCTTAGATACGCAGTATTTT	CASSLTSGGALDTQYF
TRBV7-3	NA	NA	TRBJ2-2	TGTGCCAGCAGCTTAACGATAGGAACCGGGGAGCTGTTTTTT	CASSLTIGTGELFF
TRBV5-1	TRBD1	NA	TRBJ1-2	TGCGCCAGCAGCTTATTGACAGGGATAGAATATGGCTACACCTTC	CASSLLTGIEYGYTF
TRBV29-1	TRBD1	NA	TRBJ2-3	TGCAGCGCCCAGACAGGGAGCACAGATACGCAGTATTTT	CSAQTGSTDTQYF
TRBV30	NA	NA	TRBJ2-5	TGTGCCTGGAGTGCCGGTCCGTACGAGCCCCAAGAGACCCAGTACTTC	CAWSAGPYEPQETQYF
TRBV11-2	NA	NA	TRBJ1-6	TGTGCCAGCAGCTTAGATTACAGGAGAACCTATAATTCACCCCTCCACTTT	CASSLDYRRTYNSPLHF
TRBV7-9	NA	NA	TRBJ2-1	TGTGCCAGCAGCTTTCCCCCCGTGATAGGAAACAATGAGCAGTTCTTC	CASSFPPVIGNNEQFF
TRBV7-8	NA	NA	TRBJ2-5	TGTGCCAGCACCCCTGGGGCAGCCCAAGAGACCCAGTACTTC	CASTPGAAQETQYF
TRBV25-1	TRBD1	NA	TRBJ2-7	TGTGCCAGCAGTGAATGGGACAGGGACTACGAGCAGTACTTC	CASSEWDRDYEQYF
TRBV10-1	NA	NA	TRBJ2-2	TGCGCCAGCAGTGAGACAGGTAAAGCCGGGGAGCTGTTTTTT	CASSETGKAGELFF
TRBV27	NA	NA	TRBJ2-7	TGTGCCAGCAGTCCTCCGGGCCCCTTAGTGTACGAGCAGTACTTC	CASSPPGPLVYEQYF
TRBV7-9	TRBD1	NA	TRBJ2-3	TGTGCCAGCAGCTTAGGACAGGGGGTTAGGGATACGCAGTATTTT	CASSLGQGVRDTQYF
TRBV28	NA	NA	TRBJ2-7	TGTGCCAGCAGTGACCCGGACTTGTTCTACGAGCAGTACTTC	CASSDPDLFYEQYF
TRBV11-1	NA	once	TRBJ1-3	TGTGCCAGCAGCTTACTTGGATCTGGAAACACCATATATTTT	CASSLLGSGNTIYF
TRBV4-1	NA	NA	TRBJ1-1	TGCGCCAGCAGCCAAGGCCGAGGAACTGAAGCTTTCTTT	CASSQGRGTEAFF
TRBV19	NA	NA	TRBJ1-2	TGTGCCAGTATGCCGTCCACAGCTAACTATGGCTACACCTTC	CASMPSTANYGYTF
TRBV4-1	NA	NA	TRBJ2-7	TGCGCCAGCAGCCAAGACCCAGAACAGGGTTCGACCTACGAGCAGTACTTC	CASSQDPEQGSTYEQYF
TRBV5-6	TRBD2	NA	TRBJ2-7	TGTGCCAGCAGCTTGGGGCTAGCGGGAGGAATAGGCGAGCAGTACTTC	CASSLGLAGGIGEQYF
TRBV27	TRBD1	NA	TRBJ1-5	TGTGCCAGCAGTTCGGGACAGGGGTACCAGCCCCAGCATTTT	CASSSGQGYQPQHF
TRBV11-2	NA	NA	TRBJ2-2	TGTGCCAGCACCGGAGGGGAGGCCGGTAACACCGGGGAGCTGTTTTTT	CASTGGEAGNTGELFF
TRBV25-1	TRBD1	NA	TRBJ2-7	TGTGCCAGCAGTCCCCGGACAGGGAAGGGTTCCTACGAGCAGTACTTC	CASSPRTGKGSYEQYF
TRBV5-4	TRBD2	NA	TRBJ2-7	TGTGCCAGCAGCTTGAATAGCGGGATACAGTACGAGCAGTACTTC	CASSLNSGIQYEQYF
TRBV9	TRBD2	NA	TRBJ2-3	TGTGCCAGCAGCCCCTTTAGCGGGGAAACAGATACGCAGTATTTT	CASSPFSGETDTQYF